Listed here are 12 T cell receptor beta chains from one sample, sequenced in a study of OX40 agonist ivuxolimab in advanced cancers. Sequencing used immunoSEQ multiplex PCR; TCRdb keeps in-frame clones, though not all of them. Of 15,000 to 25,000 clones listed, roughly 79% are singletons. This specimen was CD4+ or CD8+ T cells sorted from blood, taken in a trial of the OX40 agonist ivuxolimab. The receptors stem from an adult with an advanced solid tumor such as melanoma, head and neck, liver or kidney cancer.

V is TRBV7-8 and J is TRBJ1-3; no firm D call. The V end was cut by 0 bases, the J end by 0 bases, with 12 bases between. The CDR3 sequence is 17 residues long. Germline CDR1 and CDR2: SGHVS and FQNEAQ. The CDR3 DNA reads as TGTGCCAGCAGCTTAGCGGGGTGTATGAACTCTGGAAACACCATATATTTT. It encodes CASSLAGCMNSGNTIYF.

This clone appeared a few times. The genes are TRBV27 and TRBJ2-3, with D tentatively TRBD2 (5 bases). V was trimmed by 5 bases and J by 6 bases, leaving 21 bases between them. The CDR3 runs to 16 residues. Looked up from germline, CDR1 is MNHEY and CDR2 is SMNVEV (reference sequence). The CDR3: CASSSGEGAFLDTQYF. In DNA form, the CDR3 reads TGTGCCAGCAGTAGCGGTGAGGGAGCGTTCCTGGATACGCAGTATTTT.

The chain is built from TRBV6-1 and TRBJ2-7; D call uncertain. Germline assignment: CDR1 MNHNS and CDR2 SASEGT. The V end lost 6 bases, the J end lost 7 bases, and 10 bases lay between the germline ends. The CDR3 spans 11 residues. CDR3 region: CASSVSWEQYF. The CDR3 DNA is TGTGCCAGCAGCGTTAGCTGGGAGCAGTACTTC.

V gene TRBV5-5 combines with J gene TRBJ2-3; tentatively, D is TRBD1 or TRBD2 (5 bases each). Germline V gene sequence: CDR1 SGHKS, CDR2 YYEKEE (reference sequence). V lost 4 bases, J lost 2 bases, and 17 bases lay in between. The CDR3 runs 16 residues. The CDR3 nucleotides read TGTGCCAGCAGCCGTGGAAGTGGGGGTTTCACAGATACGCAGTATTTT. Translating gives CASSRGSGGFTDTQYF.

V is TRBV4-3 and J is TRBJ1-3, with 7 positions matching TRBD1. This CDR3 has 14 residues. V lost 0 bases, J lost 7 bases, and 3 bases stayed unmatched. CDR1 is LGHNA, CDR2 YSLEER, per germline. The DNA for the CDR3 is TGCGCCAGCAGCCAAGATTACAGGGGTAACACCATATATTTT. This codes for CASSQDYRGNTIYF.

This sequence joins TRBV2 and TRBJ2-2; TRBD1 is a possible D gene (5 bases). The CDR3 is 13 residues long. The V gene lost 1 base and the J gene lost 6 bases, with 6 bases spanning the gap. CDR1 is SNHLY and CDR2 is FYNNEI in the germline V gene. The CDR3 coding sequence is TGTGCCAGCAGTGAAGTCAGGGCCGGGGAGCTGTTTTTT. The encoded protein is CASSEVRAGELFF.

In DNA form, the CDR3 reads TGTGCCAGCAGCCCTGGACAGGACTATGGCTACACCTTC. Translating gives CASSPGQDYGYTF. V and J are TRBV6-5 and TRBJ1-2; 7 positions agree with TRBD1. Germline loops: CDR1 MNHEY, CDR2 SVGAGI. The ends lost 6 bases at V and 3 bases at J; junction bases unmatched: 4. This CDR3 has 13 amino acids.

V gene TRBV6-5 combines with J gene TRBJ2-7; D is possibly TRBD1 (6 bases). This CDR3 is built from 15 residues. The V end was cut by 2 bases, the J end by 6 bases, with 17 bases between. Germline V gene sequence: CDR1 MNHEY, CDR2 SVGAGI. CDR3 protein: CASSYRTGFAGEQYF. CDR3 bases: TGTGCCAGCAGTTACCGTACAGGGTTTGCGGGCGAGCAGTACTTC.

V gene TRBV7-2 combines with J gene TRBJ2-7, with D unresolved. The CDR3 contains 13 residues. Germline CDR1 is SGHTA and CDR2 is FQGNSA. Between the trimmed V and J ends, which lost 5 bases and 3 bases, there was a span of 11 bases. CDR3 nucleotide sequence: TGTGCCAGCAGCCCCCCTCCCATCTACGAGCAGTACTTC. Translated: CASSPPPIYEQYF.

About this clone itself: One end of the junction does not line up with germline, which may come from a read error. The CDR3 bases are TGTGCCAGCAGCCAAGATTACTCCCAGGGTCTCTTGATGTTC. Translated, it gives CASSQDYSQGLLMF. This chain links TRBV14 with TRBJ2-7; D is perhaps TRBD1 (5 bases). Germline V lookup: CDR1 SGHDN, CDR2 FVKESK. The CDR3 length is 14 residues. The full variable domain, rest sourced from reference TRBV14 and TRBJ2-7, is EAGVTQFPSHSVIEKGQTVTLRCDPISGHDNLYWYRRVMGKEIKFLLHFVKESKQDESGMPNNRFLAERTGGTYSTLKVQPAELEDSGVYFCASSQDYSQGLLMFGPGTRLTVT.

V is TRBV10-1 and J is TRBJ1-2, with no clear D. The CDR3 runs to 11 residues. The V end lost 2 bases, the J end lost 8 bases, and 6 bases lay between the germline ends. Germline loops: CDR1 WNHNN, CDR2 SYGVQD (reference sequence). The CDR3 protein is CASSEGGGYTF. The CDR3 DNA follows: TGCGCCAGCAGTGAGGGAGGCGGCTACACCTTC.

This clone came up many times. As DNA, the CDR3 is TGTGCCATCAGTGAGGGGGGAAGACAGGGGCCTACTAATGAAAAACTGTTTTTT. Its protein product is CAISEGGRQGPTNEKLFF. The rearrangement links TRBV10-3 to TRBJ1-4, with TRBD1 matching over 8 bases. The ends lost 2 bases at V and 2 bases at J; junction bases unmatched: 10. The CDR3 runs to 18 residues. Germline V CDR1 and CDR2: ENHRY, SYGVKD.